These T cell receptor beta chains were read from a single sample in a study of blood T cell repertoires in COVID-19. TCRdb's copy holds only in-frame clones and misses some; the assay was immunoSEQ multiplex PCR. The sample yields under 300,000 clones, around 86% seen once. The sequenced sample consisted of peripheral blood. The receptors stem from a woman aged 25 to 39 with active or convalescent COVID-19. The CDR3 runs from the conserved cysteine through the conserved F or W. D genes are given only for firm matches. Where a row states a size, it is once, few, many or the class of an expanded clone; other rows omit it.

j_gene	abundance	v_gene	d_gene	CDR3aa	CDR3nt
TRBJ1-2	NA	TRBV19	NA	CASSIAGSTANYGYTF	TGTGCCAGTAGCATTGCTGGTTCTACGGCTAACTATGGCTACACCTTC
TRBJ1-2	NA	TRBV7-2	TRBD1	CASSSSRTGGNYGYTF	TGTGCCAGCAGCTCATCAAGGACAGGGGGCAACTATGGCTACACCTTC
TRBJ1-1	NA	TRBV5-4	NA	CASSSTTGRTEAFF	TGTGCCAGCAGCTCCACCACAGGGCGGACTGAAGCTTTCTTT
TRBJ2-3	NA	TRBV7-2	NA	CASSLSPLADTQYF	TGTGCCAGCAGCTTATCCCCACTAGCAGATACGCAGTATTTT
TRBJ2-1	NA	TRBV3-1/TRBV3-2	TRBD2	CASSPFSGGAYNEQFF	TGTGCCAGCAGCCCCTTTAGCGGGGGGGCTTACAATGAGCAGTTCTTC
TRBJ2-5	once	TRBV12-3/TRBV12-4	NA	CASSPTLRETQYF	TGTGCCAGCAGTCCCACTCTCAGGGAGACCCAGTACTTC
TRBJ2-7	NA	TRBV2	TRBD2	CASSEFAGGYEQYF	TGTGCCAGCAGTGAATTTGCGGGGGGCTACGAGCAGTACTTC
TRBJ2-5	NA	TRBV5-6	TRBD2	CASSWAASGGGETQYF	TGTGCCAGCAGCTGGGCGGCTAGCGGGGGGGGAGAGACCCAGTACTTC
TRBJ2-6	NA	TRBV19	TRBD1	CASSRHFRDRDSTGANVLTF	TGTGCCAGTAGTAGACATTTCCGGGACAGAGATTCTACGGGGGCCAACGTCCTGACTTTC
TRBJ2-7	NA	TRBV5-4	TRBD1	CASSPLDRGGEGYEQYF	TGTGCCAGCAGCCCACTGGACAGGGGGGGTGAAGGGTACGAGCAGTACTTC
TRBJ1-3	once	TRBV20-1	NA	CSASSGAGNTIYF	TGCAGTGCTAGTTCAGGGGCTGGAAACACCATATATTTT
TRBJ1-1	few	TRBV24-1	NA	CATSEAGTTTEAFF	TGTGCCACCAGTGAGGCCGGGACAACAACTGAAGCTTTCTTT
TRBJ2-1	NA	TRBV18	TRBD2	CASSSLPLAGRYYNEQFF	TGTGCCAGCTCATCTCTCCCACTAGCGGGGCGGTACTACAATGAGCAGTTCTTC
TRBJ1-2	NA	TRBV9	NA	CASSSGGGVAYGYTF	TGTGCCAGCAGCTCCGGTGGGGGGGTGGCCTATGGCTACACCTTC
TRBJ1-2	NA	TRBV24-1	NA	CATSEGGNYGYTF	TGTGCCACCAGTGAAGGGGGTAACTATGGCTACACCTTC
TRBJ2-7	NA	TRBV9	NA	CASSGTGFTEQYF	TGTGCCAGCAGCGGAACAGGGTTCACCGAGCAGTACTTC
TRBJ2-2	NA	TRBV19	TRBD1	CASSKDRGANTGELFF	TGTGCCAGTAGTAAGGACAGGGGCGCGAACACCGGGGAGCTGTTTTTT
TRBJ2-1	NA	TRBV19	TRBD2	CASGTSGYNEQFF	TGTGCCAGTGGGACTAGCGGTTACAATGAGCAGTTCTTC
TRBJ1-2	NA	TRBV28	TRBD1	CASNLQGAPLGYTF	TGTGCCAGCAATTTACAGGGGGCGCCCCTTGGCTACACCTTC
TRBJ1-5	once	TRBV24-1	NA	CATSDSRASGQPQHF	TGTGCCACCAGTGATTCCCGGGCCTCAGGGCAGCCCCAGCATTTT
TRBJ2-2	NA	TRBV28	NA	CASSSANTGELFF	TGTGCCAGCAGTTCGGCGAACACCGGGGAGCTGTTTTTT
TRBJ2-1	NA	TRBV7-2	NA	CASSLDYFNEQFF	TGTGCCAGCAGCTTAGATTATTTCAATGAGCAGTTCTTC
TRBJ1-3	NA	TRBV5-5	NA	CASSSRGDIGNTIYF	TGTGCCAGCAGCTCGCGGGGCGATATAGGAAACACCATATATTTT
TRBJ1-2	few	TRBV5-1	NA	CASSLAGGGSYGYTF	TGCGCCAGCAGCTTGGCGGGGGGCGGGTCCTATGGCTACACCTTC
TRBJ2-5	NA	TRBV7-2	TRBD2	CASSARLAGGLSQETQYF	TGTGCCAGCAGCGCGCGACTAGCGGGGGGCCTAAGCCAAGAGACCCAGTACTTC
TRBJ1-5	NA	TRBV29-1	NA	CSASVGVNQPQHF	TGCAGCGCATCGGTCGGGGTCAATCAGCCCCAGCATTTT
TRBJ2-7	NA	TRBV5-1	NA	CASSLALTVYEQYF	TGCGCCAGCAGCTTGGCCTTGACAGTCTACGAGCAGTACTTC
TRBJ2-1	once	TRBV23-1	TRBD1	CASSRSRDRKEKEQFF	TGCGCCAGCAGTCGCTCTAGGGACAGGAAAGAGAAGGAGCAGTTCTTC
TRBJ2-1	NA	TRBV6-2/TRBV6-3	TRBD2	CASSPSGGAVNEQFF	TGTGCCAGCAGTCCAAGCGGGGGGGCCGTTAATGAGCAGTTCTTC
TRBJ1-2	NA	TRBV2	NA	CASSEGTADPGGYTF	TGTGCCAGCAGTGAAGGGACTGCTGACCCGGGAGGCTACACCTTC
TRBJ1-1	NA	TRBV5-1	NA	CASSLAQMNTEAFF	TGCGCCAGCAGCTTGGCTCAGATGAACACTGAAGCTTTCTTT
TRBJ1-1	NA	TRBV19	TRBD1	CASSILPGTGGLPNGNTEAFF	TGTGCCAGTAGTATCCTCCCCGGGACAGGGGGACTACCAAACGGGAACACTGAAGCTTTCTTT
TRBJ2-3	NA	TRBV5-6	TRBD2	CASSRPWTGGSDTQYF	TGTGCCAGCAGCAGGCCCTGGACGGGGGGATCAGATACGCAGTATTTT
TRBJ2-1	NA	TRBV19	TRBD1	CASSIAGTGRWNEQFF	TGTGCCAGTAGTATAGCCGGGACAGGGAGGTGGAATGAGCAGTTCTTC
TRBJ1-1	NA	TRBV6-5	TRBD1	CASRRTGVITEAFF	TGTGCCAGCAGGAGGACAGGGGTAATTACTGAAGCTTTCTTT
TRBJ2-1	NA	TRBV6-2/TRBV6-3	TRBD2	CASSSSGGVGEQFF	TGTGCCAGCAGCTCTAGCGGGGGGGTCGGTGAGCAGTTCTTC
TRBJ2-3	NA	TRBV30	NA	CAWGARDTQYF	TGTGCCTGGGGGGCCCGGGATACGCAGTATTTT
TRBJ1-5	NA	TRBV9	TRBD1	CASRDRGQGSNQPQHF	TGTGCCAGCAGAGACAGGGGGCAGGGAAGCAATCAGCCCCAGCATTTT
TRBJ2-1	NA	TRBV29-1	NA	CSVESGGGGDEQFF	TGCAGCGTTGAGTCTGGGGGCGGGGGCGATGAGCAGTTCTTC
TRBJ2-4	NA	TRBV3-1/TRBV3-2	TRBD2	CASTNRGDKNIQYF	TGTGCCAGCACGAACCGGGGGGACAAAAACATTCAGTACTTC
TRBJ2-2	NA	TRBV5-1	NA	CASTQGGTGELFF	TGCGCCAGCACACAAGGGGGCACCGGGGAGCTGTTTTTT
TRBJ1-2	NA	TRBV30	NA	CAWSGMHRRGGYTF	TGTGCCTGGAGCGGAATGCACCGGAGGGGTGGCTACACCTTC
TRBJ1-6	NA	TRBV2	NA	CASRQGQNSPLHF	TGTGCCAGCAGACAAGGACAGAATTCACCCCTCCACTTT
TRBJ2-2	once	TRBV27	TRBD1	CASRGTDRGYTGELFF	TGTGCCAGCAGGGGGACCGACAGGGGATACACCGGGGAGCTGTTTTTT
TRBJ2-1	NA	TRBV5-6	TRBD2	CASTNRVAGGPQQFF	TGTGCCAGCACTAATCGGGTAGCGGGGGGGCCGCAGCAGTTCTTC
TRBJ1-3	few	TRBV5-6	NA	CASSSRQAGNTIYF	TGTGCCAGCAGCTCAAGACAGGCAGGAAACACCATATATTTT
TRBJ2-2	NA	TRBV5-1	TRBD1	CASSLKGGQGGTGELFF	TGCGCCAGCAGCTTGAAGGGGGGACAGGGCGGCACCGGGGAGCTGTTTTTT
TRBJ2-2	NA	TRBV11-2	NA	CASSFRGGENTGELFF	TGTGCCAGCAGCTTCCGAGGGGGTGAGAACACCGGGGAGCTGTTTTTT
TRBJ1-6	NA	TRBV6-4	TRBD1	CASSAQGDSPLHF	TGTGCCAGCAGTGCACAGGGGGATTCACCCCTCCACTTT
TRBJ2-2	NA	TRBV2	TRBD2	CASRAGGNTGELFF	TGTGCCAGCAGGGCGGGGGGCAACACCGGGGAGCTGTTTTTT
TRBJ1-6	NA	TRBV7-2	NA	CASSFLSSPLHF	TGTGCCAGCAGCTTTCTAAGTTCACCCCTCCACTTT
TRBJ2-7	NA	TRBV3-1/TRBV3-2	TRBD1	CASSPRDRGIRGEQYF	TGTGCCAGCAGCCCTCGGGACAGGGGAATTCGAGGCGAGCAGTACTTC
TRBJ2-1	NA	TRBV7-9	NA	CASSLEDREQFF	TGTGCCAGCAGCTTAGAGGACAGAGAGCAGTTCTTC
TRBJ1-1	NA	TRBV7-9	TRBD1	CASSLPMDRVGRVTEAFF	TGTGCCAGCAGCTTGCCAATGGACAGGGTGGGACGGGTCACTGAAGCTTTCTTT
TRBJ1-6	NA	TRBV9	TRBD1	CASSLLRDSSYNSPLHF	TGTGCCAGCAGCCTTCTCAGGGACAGCTCCTATAATTCACCCCTCCACTTT
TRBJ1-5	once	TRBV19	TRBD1	CASSTGTGSNQPQHF	TGTGCCAGTAGCACTGGGACAGGGTCCAATCAGCCCCAGCATTTT
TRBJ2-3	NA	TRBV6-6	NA	CASKRDSRYNTDTQYF	TGTGCCAGCAAGAGGGACTCTCGCTACAACACAGATACGCAGTATTTT
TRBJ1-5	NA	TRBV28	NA	CASRDTGSGNQPQHF	TGTGCCAGCAGGGATACAGGGTCGGGCAATCAGCCCCAGCATTTT
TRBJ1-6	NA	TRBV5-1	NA	CASSLAGTSRDNSPLHF	TGCGCCAGCAGCTTGGCCGGGACAAGCAGGGATAATTCACCCCTCCACTTT